This TCR beta chain was identified during a study of CD8 T cells in ankylosing spondylitis. Overall study findings and caveats: Within peripheral blood, clones linked to disease were CD8+ and relatively rare. Several of the motif variants were reported before in synovial fluid and blood from reactive arthritis. Ankylosing spondylitis blood seemed to carry a telltale TCR beta motif made of under 10 highly homologous variants.

The TCR beta libraries were generated through quantitative 5'-RACE incorporating molecular barcodes. TCRdb reprocessed the 5' RACE reads with MiXCR, giving one entry per CDR3 protein. This repertoire shows 30,000 to 45,000 distinct CDR3 sequences, approximately 15% found once; its top ten account for approximately 48%. There are a few counts of this clonotype. Its antigen remains unidentified. The CDR3 runs to 14 residues. V was pared by 6 bases and J by 3 bases, with 12 bases between. Germline V gene data show CDR1 as MNHEY and CDR2 as SMNVEV (reference sequence). The sample consisted of blood. The origin of this receptor is a male donor with ankylosing spondylitis or in good health (not recorded which). The chain combines TRBV27 with TRBJ2-1; D may be TRBD2 (6 bases). The CDR3 DNA follows: TGTGCCAGCAGATTACGGGGGATCTACAATGAGCAGTTCTTC. Its translation is CASRLRGIYNEQFF.